What follows describes a single TCR beta chain. The limits of the CDR3 on the DNA are not certain, so only TCRdb's listed CDR3 is given. For blood RNA, unsorted whole blood served as the source, and germline DNA was extracted too. About 4 milliliters of peripheral blood were drawn preoperatively. Germline V gene sequence: CDR1 MNHEY, CDR2 SVGAGI. The CDR3 spans 15 residues, counting both ends. The data derive from a study of tumor-infiltrating lymphocytes in primary liver carcinoma. Turning to the study itself: Stage T1-T3 N0M0 tumors spanned about 4.2 to 11 cm.

With roughly 500 ng total RNA as template and a constant-region primer, TCR beta cDNA was made. Construction of TCR beta libraries relied on three successive nested multiplex PCR rounds employing slightly modified ARM-PCR. With TRBV1-TRBV30 forward primers and a C-beta reverse primer, the first two PCR rounds were run for 9 to 10 cycles each. MiXCR, run by TCRdb on the multiplex PCR reads, gives a single entry per CDR3 protein. The profile covers 310,000 or so distinct CDR3 sequences, with more than 55% appearing a single time and about a sixth taken by the ten largest. The TCR originated in a woman aged 30 to 39 with primary liver carcinoma and hepatitis B virus infection. Sequenced input: peripheral blood. V and J are TRBV6-5 and TRBJ2-2; TRBD1 is taken as the D call from the table, unchecked against the DNA. This chain's CDR3 is CTSSWGRGIVGELFF.